Described below is a single T cell receptor beta chain sequence and its context. The data derive from a study of T cell changes during pregnancy in multiple sclerosis. The protocol was immunoSEQ multiplex PCR, while the TCRdb copy is restricted to in-frame clones and leaves out a portion. This table holds 90,000 to 100,000 clones, approximately 94% found once. Germline V gene sequence: CDR1 SNHLY, CDR2 FYNNEI. Trimming stripped 10 bases from V and 3 bases from J, with 12 bases between. The CDR3 sequence is 12 residues long. This chain connects TRBV2 to TRBJ1-2; a weak D match, TRBD1 (6 bases). The sample here was peripheral blood, taken in the third trimester of pregnancy. This TCR was sampled from a female donor with multiple sclerosis, enrolled in a pregnancy study. In DNA, the CDR3 is TGTGCCACCTCCCGGACAGACTATGGCTACACCTTC. Translating it yields CATSRTDYGYTF.